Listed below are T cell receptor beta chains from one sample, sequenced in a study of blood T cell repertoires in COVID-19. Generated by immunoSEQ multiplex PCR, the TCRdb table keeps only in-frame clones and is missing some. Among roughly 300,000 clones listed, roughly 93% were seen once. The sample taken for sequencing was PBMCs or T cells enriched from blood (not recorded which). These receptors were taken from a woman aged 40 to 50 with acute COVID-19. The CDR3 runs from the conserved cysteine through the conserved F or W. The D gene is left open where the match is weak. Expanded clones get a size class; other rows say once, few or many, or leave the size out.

TGCGCCAGCAGCTTGTACGGGGGCGAGCAGTACTTC	CASSLYGGEQYF	TRBJ2-7	.	few	TRBV5-1
TGTGCCAGCAGTTACAGGGCCGCAGGGTGGTTTACCTACAATGAGCAGTTCTTC	CASSYRAAGWFTYNEQFF	TRBJ2-1	.	.	TRBV6-2/TRBV6-3
TGTGCCAGCAGCCGTAGCGGGGGGAAGGGCGAGCAGTACTTC	CASSRSGGKGEQYF	TRBJ2-7	TRBD2	.	TRBV6-2/TRBV6-3
TGTGCCAGCAGCTTAGAGATCCCGCGTGAGACCCAGTACTTC	CASSLEIPRETQYF	TRBJ2-5	.	.	TRBV7-6
TGTGCCAGTAAAAGGCTAGCGGACACAGATACGCAGTATTTT	CASKRLADTDTQYF	TRBJ2-3	TRBD2	.	TRBV19
TGTGCCAGCAGCTCCAGGCCCATGAACACTGAAGCTTTCTTT	CASSSRPMNTEAFF	TRBJ1-1	.	.	TRBV11-2
TGTGCCAGTAGTATAATCCCGCTACGCGAGCAGTACTTC	CASSIIPLREQYF	TRBJ2-7	.	.	TRBV19
TGTGCCAGCAGCTTCCCTGGCGGGTCCAATGAGCAGTTCTTC	CASSFPGGSNEQFF	TRBJ2-1	.	.	TRBV7-9
TGTGCCAGCAGTATTCCGGGACAGTCAAACTATGGCTACACCTTC	CASSIPGQSNYGYTF	TRBJ1-2	TRBD1	.	TRBV28
TGTGCCAGCAGGCGGACAGGGGGGAACATTCAGTACTTC	CASRRTGGNIQYF	TRBJ2-4	TRBD1	.	TRBV28
TGCGCCAGCAGCTTGGAGGGAGGGCCCTATTCACCCCTCCACTTT	CASSLEGGPYSPLHF	TRBJ1-6	.	.	TRBV5-1
TGCGCCAGCAGCTTGGCCGGAACAGGGGCCGAGCAGTACTTC	CASSLAGTGAEQYF	TRBJ2-7	TRBD1	.	TRBV5-1
TGTGCCAGCAGCTTCGCCCGGGGACAGAAGAACACTGAAGCTTTCTTT	CASSFARGQKNTEAFF	TRBJ1-1	TRBD1	.	TRBV11-2
TGTGCCAGCAGCCGCCAGGTGATGAACACTGAAGCTTTCTTT	CASSRQVMNTEAFF	TRBJ1-1	.	.	TRBV11-3
TGCAGCGTTGCGACAGGGCTCGGGTCGGCTGAAGCTTTCTTT	CSVATGLGSAEAFF	TRBJ1-1	TRBD1	.	TRBV29-1
TGTGCCAGCAGCCTGGACAGGTACAATGAGCAGTTCTTC	CASSLDRYNEQFF	TRBJ2-1	TRBD1	once	TRBV13
TGTGCCAGCAGCAAAGGAGGCGGGGGGATAAACAATGAGCAGTTCTTC	CASSKGGGGINNEQFF	TRBJ2-1	.	.	TRBV21-1
TGTGCCAGCAGTAGGCTAGCGGGAGTGAATGAGCAGTTCTTC	CASSRLAGVNEQFF	TRBJ2-1	TRBD2	.	TRBV2
TGTGCCAGTAGTACGCAGTCCCCACCCTACGAGCAGTACTTC	CASSTQSPPYEQYF	TRBJ2-7	.	once	TRBV19
TGCAGTGCTAGAGCGGGAGAGACCCAGTACTTC	CSARAGETQYF	TRBJ2-5	.	.	TRBV20-1
TGTGCCAGCAGCCGAACAGGGTTCTACAATGAGCAGTTCTTC	CASSRTGFYNEQFF	TRBJ2-1	.	.	TRBV7-8
TGTGCCAGCAGTTTAGAGAACGGTCAGCCCCAGCATTTT	CASSLENGQPQHF	TRBJ1-5	.	.	TRBV12-3/TRBV12-4
TGCGCCAGCAGTGAGGGCTTCCCGAGCGGGCCCCTCCACTTT	CASSEGFPSGPLHF	TRBJ1-6	.	.	TRBV5-1
TGTGCCAGCAGCTTAGGAGCTAGCGGGATACAAGAGACCCAGTACTTC	CASSLGASGIQETQYF	TRBJ2-5	TRBD2	.	TRBV7-2
TGTGCCAGCAGTTGGGGGCAGACTGAAGCTTTCTTT	CASSWGQTEAFF	TRBJ1-1	.	.	TRBV28
TGTGCCAGCAGCCAATCGGAAAATAGCGGGCTTCGTAACATTCAGTACTTC	CASSQSENSGLRNIQYF	TRBJ2-4	TRBD2	.	TRBV3-1/TRBV3-2
TGTGCCAGAGTACCGGGACAGAAAAATGAAAAACTGTTTTTT	CARVPGQKNEKLFF	TRBJ1-4	TRBD1	.	TRBV14
TGTGCCAGCAGCCTTTCTAGCGGGGGGGGGCTCCGTGTAAGCACAGATACGCAGTATTTT	CASSLSSGGGLRVSTDTQYF	TRBJ2-3	TRBD2	.	TRBV4-2
TGTGCCAGCAGGGGTGGGCAGGCAAATGAAAAACTGTTTTTT	CASRGGQANEKLFF	TRBJ1-4	.	.	TRBV2
TGTGCCAGTACCAGGACAGGGGGTACAAAGACTGAAGCTTTCTTT	CASTRTGGTKTEAFF	TRBJ1-1	TRBD1	.	TRBV19
TGTGCCAGTAGGTATCGTAGCGGGGACAGATATGAGCAGTACTTC	CASRYRSGDRYEQYF	TRBJ2-7	.	.	TRBV19
TGTGCCAGCAGTGAAGCGGGAGGGCCCCGCAATGAGCAGTTCTTC	CASSEAGGPRNEQFF	TRBJ2-1	TRBD2	once	TRBV25-1
TGTGCCAGCAGTGAGTCAAACTATGGCTACACCTTC	CASSESNYGYTF	TRBJ1-2	.	many	TRBV6-1
TGTGCCAGTAGTGGGACTAGGGAGAGCTCCTACGAGCAGTACTTC	CASSGTRESSYEQYF	TRBJ2-7	TRBD2	.	TRBV19
TGTGCCTGGAGTTTCGGGACAGGGAATGGCTACACCTTC	CAWSFGTGNGYTF	TRBJ1-2	TRBD1	.	TRBV30
TGTGCCAGCAGCTTAGACGGGGGAGCAGGGGGCTGGTACGAGCAGTACTTC	CASSLDGGAGGWYEQYF	TRBJ2-7	TRBD1	.	TRBV7-2
TGTGCCAGTAGTATGACAAGAAGCTCCTACGAGCAGTACTTC	CASSMTRSSYEQYF	TRBJ2-7	.	.	TRBV19
TGTGCCACCAGTGAGGTCGGGAGCAAGACAATAGAGCAGTTCTTC	CATSEVGSKTIEQFF	TRBJ2-1	.	.	TRBV24-1
TGTGCCAGCAGCCCCTATCCTAATTCACCCCTCCACTTT	CASSPYPNSPLHF	TRBJ1-6	.	.	TRBV7-9
TGCGCCAGCAGCCCATTAGCAATAATCAACTATGGCTACACCTTC	CASSPLAIINYGYTF	TRBJ1-2	.	.	TRBV4-1
TGTGCCAGCAGGGGGGGAGGGAATCAGCCCCAGCATTTT	CASRGGGNQPQHF	TRBJ1-5	.	.	TRBV2
TGTGCCAGCAGCGGGGAGGTTGGTGGCTACACCTTC	CASSGEVGGYTF	TRBJ1-2	.	.	TRBV5-5
TGTGCCAGCTCACCAACAGGGGGCTCCCCCTATGGCTACACCTTC	CASSPTGGSPYGYTF	TRBJ1-2	TRBD1	.	TRBV18
TGTGCCAGCAGTTCCGGGGGAGCAAGCGAGCAGTACTTC	CASSSGGASEQYF	TRBJ2-7	.	few	TRBV27
TGCGCCAGCAGCCAAGATCTTGGGACAGGGTTTACAGATACGCAGTATTTT	CASSQDLGTGFTDTQYF	TRBJ2-3	TRBD1	.	TRBV4-3
TGTGCCAGCAGCTTTTTTCCTCGACAGGGGCGAGTCTTC	CASSFFPRQGRVF	TRBJ1-2	TRBD1	.	TRBV7-3
TGTGCCAGAAGCTTAAGGGGCATCAAAAACATTCAGTACTTC	CARSLRGIKNIQYF	TRBJ2-4	.	.	TRBV5-3
TGTGCCAGCAGCAAGGACAGAACTGAAGCTTTCTTT	CASSKDRTEAFF	TRBJ1-1	.	.	TRBV7-9
TGTGCCAGCAGTGAGTCGAGAGGGTCCCGCTCACCCCTCCACTTT	CASSESRGSRSPLHF	TRBJ1-6	.	.	TRBV25-1
TGCAGCGTTGGGGGGGGGACAAATCAGCCCCAGCATTTT	CSVGGGTNQPQHF	TRBJ1-5	.	once	TRBV29-1
TGTGCCAGCTCACTAGAGACAGGGGTAATAACTGAAGCTTTCTTT	CASSLETGVITEAFF	TRBJ1-1	TRBD1	.	TRBV18
TGCGCCAGCAGCCAGTGGAGGGTTAATTCACCCCTCCACTTT	CASSQWRVNSPLHF	TRBJ1-6	.	.	TRBV4-3
TGTGCCAGCAACCCGATAGGGGTAGTCTGGTATGGCTACACCTTC	CASNPIGVVWYGYTF	TRBJ1-2	.	.	TRBV6-5
TGTGCCAGTAGTACCTCCGTTGGGACTAGCGGGAACAATGAGCAGTTCTTC	CASSTSVGTSGNNEQFF	TRBJ2-1	TRBD2	.	TRBV19
TGTGCCAGCACAGGGAGGTACAATTCACCCCTCCACTTT	CASTGRYNSPLHF	TRBJ1-6	.	.	TRBV11-2
TGTGCCAGCAGCTTCGCCGGGCCAGGGGGGGCTTTCTTT	CASSFAGPGGAFF	TRBJ1-1	TRBD1	.	TRBV5-6
TGCGCCAGCAGCTGGGGACAGGGGAAGGAGCAGTACTTC	CASSWGQGKEQYF	TRBJ2-7	TRBD1	.	TRBV5-1
TGCGCCAGCAGCCCGGGACTAGCGGGAGTCGGTGAGCAGTTCTTC	CASSPGLAGVGEQFF	TRBJ2-1	TRBD2	few	TRBV4-1